This TCR beta chain was identified during a study of T-cell memory formation after mild COVID-19. With regard to this clonotype: Antigen unknown.

Using its own MiXCR run on the 5' RACE reads, TCRdb lists one record per CDR3 protein. In the table there are roughly 600,000 distinct CDR3 sequences, about a sixth of which are singletons. This CDR3 is built from 14 residues. Germline V gene sequence: CDR1 GTSNPN, CDR2 SVGIG (reference sequence). J lost 4 bases, V lost 0 bases, and 2 bases had no gene match. Study results and limitations: What remained unconfirmed was the SARS-CoV-2 specificity of second-wave clones peaking on day 37.

This clonotype was sampled from an adult woman who had mild COVID-19 (a few samples of this study predate the infection). Cell type and time point are not known. The sequenced sample consisted of PBMCs or a T cell subset sorted from them (not recorded which). The chain joins TRBV30 to TRBJ2-7; the match to TRBD2 covers 11 bases. Here the CDR3 reads CAWSVASGGYEQYF. The CDR3 nucleotides read TGTGCCTGGAGTGTCGCTAGCGGGGGGTACGAGCAGTACTTC.